The clone carrying this T cell receptor (beta chain) was recorded once. Its antigen remains unidentified. Sequencing was performed with immunoSEQ multiplex PCR; in TCRdb, only in-frame clones are kept and a portion is missing. The table includes 150,000 to 200,000 clones, almost 95% detected once. The sample belongs to a study of T cell responses to AZD1222 COVID-19 vaccine. Across the whole study: The analysis combined second doses at about 4 or about 12 weeks. Study observations and caveats: Spike-specific TCR repertoires showed rising breadth and depth after two AZD1222 doses.

Per the germline V gene, CDR1 is MNHEY and CDR2 is SVGEGT. Trimming took 2 bases from V and 7 from J, leaving 23 bases between them. The CDR3 runs 17 residues. J is TRBJ1-2 and V is TRBV6-2 or TRBV6-3; no firm D call. Sample: peripheral blood, taken on day 0 of AZD1222 vaccination. The source of this sequence is an adult in good health. For the CDR3, the DNA is TGTGCCAGCAGTTACCCCCCAGGCTCTGCCGGAGAGGGTGGCTACACCTTC. It yields the protein CASSYPPGSAGEGGYTF.